These T cell receptor beta chains were read from a single sample in a study of technical replicates of blood from a few donors. The assay was immunoSEQ multiplex PCR, and TCRdb's table has in-frame clones only and misses some. The sample lists tens of thousands of clones; 90% to 95% were seen once. Material: T cells isolated from PBMCs. All receptors derive from a human donor in good health. Each CDR3 is given with its conserved first and last residue. A D gene is named only where the DNA matches it firmly.

j_call d_call cdr3_length v_call cdr3_nt cdr3_aa
TRBJ2-7 NA 14 TRBV7-8 TGTGCCAGCACGCCCAGGGGAGGGATCTACGAGCAGTACTTC CASTPRGGIYEQYF
TRBJ2-2 NA 18 TRBV5-4 TGTGCCAGCAGCCAGGCCCTTTTGGGAGCGGCTGGGTCCGGGGAGCTGTTTTTT CASSQALLGAAGSGELFF
TRBJ2-7 NA 14 TRBV30 TGTGCCTGGAGTGTACAGTCAGGCCCCTACGAGCAGTACTTC CAWSVQSGPYEQYF
TRBJ2-7 NA 15 TRBV5-6 TGTGCCAGCAGCTTGGTGAAGGGAGCGGATTACGAGCAGTACTTC CASSLVKGADYEQYF
TRBJ1-2 TRBD1 16 TRBV5-1 TGCGCCAGCAGCCCCCCCCCTGGACAGGGGGACTATGGCTACACCTTC CASSPPPGQGDYGYTF
TRBJ2-1 NA 15 TRBV18 TGTGCCAGCTCACCATGGAAGGGAGGAATAAATGAGCAGTTCTTC CASSPWKGGINEQFF
TRBJ2-2 NA 15 TRBV4-1 TGCGCCAGCAGCCAAGAGCCCCCCGGGACCGGGGAGCTGTTTTTT CASSQEPPGTGELFF
TRBJ1-1 TRBD1 18 TRBV9 TGTGCCAGCAGCCCCCCCCGAAAAGATTTGGGACAGGCCGATGGAGCTTTCTTT CASSPPRKDLGQADGAFF
TRBJ2-7 TRBD2 15 TRBV6-1 TGTGCCAGCAGTGATTATAGCGGGACCTCCTACGAGCAGTACTTC CASSDYSGTSYEQYF
TRBJ2-1 NA 13 TRBV25-1 TGTGCCAGTTCAACAGGGATCTACAATGAGCAGTTCTTC CASSTGIYNEQFF
TRBJ2-7 TRBD1 15 TRBV7-8 TGTGCCAGCAGCTCGACAGGGCTTCTTTCCTACGAGCAGTACTTC CASSSTGLLSYEQYF
TRBJ2-1 TRBD2 16 TRBV13 TGTGCCAGCAGCTCCCGCCTACTAGCGGGGGACAACCAGCAGTTCTTC CASSSRLLAGDNQQFF
TRBJ1-1 TRBD1 13 TRBV18 TGTGCCAGCTCACTAGACAGGGGCCCTGAAGCTTTCTTT CASSLDRGPEAFF